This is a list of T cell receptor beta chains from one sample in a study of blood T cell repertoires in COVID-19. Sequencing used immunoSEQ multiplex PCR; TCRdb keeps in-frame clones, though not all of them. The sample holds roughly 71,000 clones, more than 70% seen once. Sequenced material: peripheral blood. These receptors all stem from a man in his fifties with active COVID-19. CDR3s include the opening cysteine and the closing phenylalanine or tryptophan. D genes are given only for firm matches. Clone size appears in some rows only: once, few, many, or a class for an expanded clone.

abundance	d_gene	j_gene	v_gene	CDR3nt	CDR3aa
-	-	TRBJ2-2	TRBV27	TGTGCCAGCAGTCTAACGAACACCGGGGAGCTGTTTTTT	CASSLTNTGELFF
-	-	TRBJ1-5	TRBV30	TGTGCCTGGAGCGCCGCAGGGGTATACTATCAGCCCCAGCATTTT	CAWSAAGVYYQPQHF
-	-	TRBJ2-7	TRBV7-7	TGTGCTAGCAGCTTAAGCTTTAGCTCCTACGAGCAGTACTTC	CASSLSFSSYEQYF
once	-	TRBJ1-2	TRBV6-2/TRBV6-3	TGTGCCAGCAGTATAATCGGGACACCCTATGGCTACACCTTC	CASSIIGTPYGYTF
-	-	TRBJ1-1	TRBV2	TGTGCCAGCAGAGAAACAGCTGAAGCTTTCTTT	CASRETAEAFF
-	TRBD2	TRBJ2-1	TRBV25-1	TGTGCCAGCAGTGGTCTCGTTGGGAGGGGACTCTACAATGAGCAGTTCTTC	CASSGLVGRGLYNEQFF
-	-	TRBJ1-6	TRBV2	TGTGCCAGCAGTGAACTTTTTCTGGGCAATTCACCCCTCCACTTT	CASSELFLGNSPLHF
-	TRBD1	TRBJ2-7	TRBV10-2	TGCGCCAGCAGCTGGACAGGGGGATACGAGCAGTACTTC	CASSWTGGYEQYF
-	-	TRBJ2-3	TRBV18	TGTGCCAGCTCACCTGGCAGGGTTTACGCAGATACGCAGTATTTT	CASSPGRVYADTQYF
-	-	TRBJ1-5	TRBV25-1	TGTGCCAGCAGGGACTGGGAGCCCCAGCATTTT	CASRDWEPQHF
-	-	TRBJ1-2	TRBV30	TGTGCCTGGACCCTCGGGACTTCCAAGGGTGGCTACACCTTC	CAWTLGTSKGGYTF
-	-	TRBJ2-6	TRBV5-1	TGCGCCAGCAGCTTGCAGGGGCTTGGGGCCAACGTCCTGACTTTC	CASSLQGLGANVLTF
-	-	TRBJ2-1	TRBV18	TGTGCCAGCTCCCTGACTAGTGGCGAGCAGTTCTTC	CASSLTSGEQFF
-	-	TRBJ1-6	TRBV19	TGTGCCAGTAGATCCGGGACTCCCAACGTAGATAATTCACCCCTCCACTTT	CASRSGTPNVDNSPLHF
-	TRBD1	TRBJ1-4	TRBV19	TGTGCCAGTAGTATCAGGGGGCGCGTTCCCAATGAAAAACTGTTTTTT	CASSIRGRVPNEKLFF
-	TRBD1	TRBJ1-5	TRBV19	TGTGCCAGTAGGGGACAGGTGGGCGTGCGCAATCAGCCCCAGCATTTT	CASRGQVGVRNQPQHF
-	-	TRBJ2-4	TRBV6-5	TGTGCCAGCAGCAGGGGATACCCCGACATTCAGTACTTC	CASSRGYPDIQYF
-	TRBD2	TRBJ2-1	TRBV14	TGTGCCAGCAGCGTTCGACTAGCGCTTTACAATGAGCAGTTCTTC	CASSVRLALYNEQFF
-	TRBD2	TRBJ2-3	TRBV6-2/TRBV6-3	TGTGCCAGCAGTTACCCTCTGCGGGCGGGGGGGACAGATACGCAGTATTTT	CASSYPLRAGGTDTQYF
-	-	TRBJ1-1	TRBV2	TGTGCCAGTCGGGGGGGGGTAGCCACTGAAGCTTTCTTT	CASRGGVATEAFF
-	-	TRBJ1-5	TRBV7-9	TGTGCCAGCAGCGTCGACAGTGGCAATCAGCCCCAGCATTTT	CASSVDSGNQPQHF
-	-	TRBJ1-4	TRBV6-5	TGTGCCAGCAGCCTCCTCGGCGGAAAACTGTTTTTT	CASSLLGGKLFF
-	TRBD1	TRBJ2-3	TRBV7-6	TGTGCCAGCGCCGGGACAGGGGAGACAGATACGCAGTATTTT	CASAGTGETDTQYF
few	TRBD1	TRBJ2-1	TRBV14	TGTGCCAGCAGCCACATACCGGGACAGGGGGACAATGAGCAGTTCTTC	CASSHIPGQGDNEQFF
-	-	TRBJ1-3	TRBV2	TGTGCCAGCAGTGTACCGAGCTCTGGAAACACCATATATTTT	CASSVPSSGNTIYF
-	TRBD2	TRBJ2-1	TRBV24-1	TGTGCCACCAGTGATTCGGGGGGGCCGCAGTTCTTC	CATSDSGGPQFF
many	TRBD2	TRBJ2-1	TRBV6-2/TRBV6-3	TGTGCCAGCAGTCTACTAGCGGAGGGCTCCTACAATGAGCAGTTCTTC	CASSLLAEGSYNEQFF
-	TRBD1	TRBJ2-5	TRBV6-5	TGTGCCAGCAGTTACGAGGGGGCGGGCCTGGAGAAGACCCAGTACTTC	CASSYEGAGLEKTQYF
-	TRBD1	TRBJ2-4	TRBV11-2	TGTGCCAGCAGCAACTACAGGGGCGCAAGATCCAAAAACATTCAGTACTTC	CASSNYRGARSKNIQYF
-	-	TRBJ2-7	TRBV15	TGTGCCACCAGCAGAGAAGGGGGATCTTACGAGCAGTACTTC	CATSREGGSYEQYF
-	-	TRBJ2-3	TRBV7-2	TGTGCCAGCAGACAGGGCGGCAGCACAGATACGCAGTATTTT	CASRQGGSTDTQYF
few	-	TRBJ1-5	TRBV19	TGTGCCAGTAGCCCTACAGGGAGCCATCAGCCCCAGCATTTT	CASSPTGSHQPQHF